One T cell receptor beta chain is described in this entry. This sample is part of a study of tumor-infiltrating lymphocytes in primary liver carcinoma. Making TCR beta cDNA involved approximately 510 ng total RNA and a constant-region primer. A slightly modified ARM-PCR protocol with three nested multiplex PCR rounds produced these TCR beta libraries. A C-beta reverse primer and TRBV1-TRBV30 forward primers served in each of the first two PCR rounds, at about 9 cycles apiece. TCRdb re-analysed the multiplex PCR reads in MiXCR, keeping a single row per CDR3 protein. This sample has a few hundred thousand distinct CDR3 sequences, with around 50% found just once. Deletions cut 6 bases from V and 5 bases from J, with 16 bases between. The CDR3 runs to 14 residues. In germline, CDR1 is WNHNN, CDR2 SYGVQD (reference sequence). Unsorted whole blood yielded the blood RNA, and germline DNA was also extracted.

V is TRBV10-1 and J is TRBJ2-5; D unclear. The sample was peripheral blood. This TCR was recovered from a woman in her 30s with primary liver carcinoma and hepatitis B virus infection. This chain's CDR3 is CASSEEENRETQYF. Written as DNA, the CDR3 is TGCGCCAGCAGCGAAGAAGAAAATCGGGAGACCCAGTACTTC.